This T cell receptor (beta chain) was identified during a study of cytomegalovirus exposure and HLA in healthy donors. Study-wide points: High sensitivity and specificity were reportedly achieved when the classifier diagnosed cytomegalovirus status. There were reportedly fewer N-insertions in an Asian-associated ancestry cluster than the roughly 700-donor mean, in a later analysis.

V lost 2 bases, J lost 0 bases, and 11 bases lay in between. The CDR3 runs to 16 residues. The germline V gene encodes CDR1 SGHTA and CDR2 FQGNSA. The PCR had 60 Vbeta and 13 Jbeta primers. Original analysis: Later work found roughly 80 million unique TCR beta chains, with about 10 million shared. The table came from immunoSEQ multiplex PCR; TCRdb's copy has only in-frame clones and leaves some out. The V and J calls and clone size come from that table; D and trimming were worked out from the DNA. Of about 180,000 clones listed, around 81% are singletons. Concerning this clone itself: Its antigen is unknown.

This sequence joins TRBV7-2 and TRBJ2-4; D is perhaps TRBD2 (6 bases). This receptor was identified in a man between 35 and 55 years old in good health and CMV-seronegative. Sequencing was done on a sample of PBMCs. CDR3 sequence: CASSLIPGVAKNIQYF. CDR3 nucleotides: TGTGCCAGCAGCTTAATCCCGGGAGTAGCCAAAAACATTCAGTACTTC.